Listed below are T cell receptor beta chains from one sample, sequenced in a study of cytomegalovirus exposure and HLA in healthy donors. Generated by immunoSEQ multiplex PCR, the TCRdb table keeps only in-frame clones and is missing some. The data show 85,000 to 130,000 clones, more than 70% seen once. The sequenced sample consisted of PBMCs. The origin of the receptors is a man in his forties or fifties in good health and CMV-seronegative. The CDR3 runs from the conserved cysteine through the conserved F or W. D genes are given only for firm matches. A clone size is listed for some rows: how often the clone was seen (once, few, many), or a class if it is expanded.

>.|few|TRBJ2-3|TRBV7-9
CASSLGGRNTDTQYF
TGTGCCAGCAGCTTAGGCGGGCGCAACACAGATACGCAGTATTTT
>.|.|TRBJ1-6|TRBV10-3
CAISDGSSYNSPLHF
TGTGCCATCAGTGATGGTAGCTCCTATAATTCACCCCTCCACTTT
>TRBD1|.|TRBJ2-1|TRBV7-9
CASSPVGQGRDEQFF
TGTGCCAGCAGCCCCGTGGGACAGGGGAGGGATGAGCAGTTCTTC
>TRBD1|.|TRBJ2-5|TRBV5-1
CASSPGAGGALGETQYF
TGCGCCAGCAGCCCCGGGGCAGGGGGCGCTTTAGGGGAGACCCAGTACTTC
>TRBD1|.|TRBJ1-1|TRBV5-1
CASSFGQVGNTEAFF
TGCGCCAGCAGCTTCGGACAGGTTGGGAACACTGAAGCTTTCTTT
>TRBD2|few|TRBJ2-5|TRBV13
CASSPASGQSQETQYF
TGTGCCAGCAGCCCCGCTAGCGGCCAAAGTCAAGAGACCCAGTACTTC
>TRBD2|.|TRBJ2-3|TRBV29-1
CSVRGTSAADTQYF
TGCAGCGTTCGGGGGACTAGCGCCGCAGATACGCAGTATTTT
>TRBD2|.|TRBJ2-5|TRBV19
CASSVLAGLGETQYF
TGTGCCAGTAGTGTCCTAGCGGGGTTGGGAGAGACCCAGTACTTC
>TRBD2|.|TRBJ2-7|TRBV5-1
CASSSPTSGESSSYEQYF
TGCGCCAGCAGCTCGCCGACTAGCGGGGAATCGAGCTCCTACGAGCAGTACTTC
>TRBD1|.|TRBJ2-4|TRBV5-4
CASSPRTGGASVF
TGTGCCAGCAGCCCGCGGACAGGGGGCGCGTCGGTCTTC
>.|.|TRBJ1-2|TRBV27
CATLTPEGYTF
TGTGCCACCCTTACCCCGGAGGGCTACACCTTC
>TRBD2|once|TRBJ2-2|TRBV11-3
CASSLDSSGGNTGELFF
TGTGCCAGCAGCTTAGATTCAAGCGGGGGGAACACCGGGGAGCTGTTTTTT
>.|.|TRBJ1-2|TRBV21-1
CASSGLLDRNYGYTF
TGTGCCAGCAGCGGCCTCCTAGATCGTAACTATGGCTACACCTTC
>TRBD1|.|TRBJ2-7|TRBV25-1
CASSPTGVKAYEQYF
TGTGCCAGCAGTCCTACAGGGGTTAAAGCCTACGAGCAGTACTTC
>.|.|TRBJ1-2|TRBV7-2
CASSLGSGVGGYTF
TGTGCCAGCAGCTTAGGATCAGGGGTGGGTGGCTACACCTTC
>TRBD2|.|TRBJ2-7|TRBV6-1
CASSETVGLALEQYF
TGTGCCAGCAGTGAAACAGTGGGACTAGCACTCGAGCAGTACTTC
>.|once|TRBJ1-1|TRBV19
CASSNSWGVEAFF
TGTGCCAGTAGTAACTCTTGGGGGGTTGAAGCTTTCTTT
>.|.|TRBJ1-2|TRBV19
CASTSIGGREGGYTF
TGTGCCAGTACCAGCATCGGGGGGCGAGAGGGAGGCTACACCTTC
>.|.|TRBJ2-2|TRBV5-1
CASSLATGGNTGELFF
TGCGCCAGCAGCTTGGCCACCGGGGGGAACACCGGGGAGCTGTTTTTT
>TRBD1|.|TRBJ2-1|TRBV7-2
CASSLSRTGGNEQFF
TGTGCCAGCAGCTTATCCAGGACAGGGGGCAATGAGCAGTTCTTC
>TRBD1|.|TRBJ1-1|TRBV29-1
CSVQTGDQTEAFF
TGCAGCGTTCAGACAGGGGATCAGACTGAAGCTTTCTTT
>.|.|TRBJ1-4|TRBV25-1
CASGRGERKKLFF
TGTGCCAGCGGGAGGGGGGAAAGGAAAAAACTGTTTTTT
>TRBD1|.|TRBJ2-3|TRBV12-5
CASGLAPRGRLAEADTQYF
TGTGCTAGTGGTTTGGCCCCCAGGGGGCGGCTAGCTGAGGCAGATACGCAGTATTTT
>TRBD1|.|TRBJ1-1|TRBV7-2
CASSSLGQPNTEAFF
TGTGCCAGCAGCTCGTTGGGACAGCCGAACACTGAAGCTTTCTTT
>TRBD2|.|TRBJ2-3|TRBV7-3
CASSSSGGPTDTQYF
TGTGCCAGCAGCTCAAGCGGGGGTCCCACAGATACGCAGTATTTT
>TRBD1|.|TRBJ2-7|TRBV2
CASSEGGDRGALEQYF
TGTGCCAGCAGTGAGGGAGGGGACAGGGGGGCTCTCGAGCAGTACTTC
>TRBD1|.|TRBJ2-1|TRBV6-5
CASSPDRGSYNEQFF
TGTGCCAGCAGTCCGGACAGGGGATCCTACAATGAGCAGTTCTTC
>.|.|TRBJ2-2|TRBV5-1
CASSRFVANTGELFF
TGCGCCAGCAGCCGCTTTGTAGCGAACACCGGGGAGCTGTTTTTT
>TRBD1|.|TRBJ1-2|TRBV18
CASSPGQGYGYTF
TGTGCCAGCTCACCAGGACAGGGCTATGGCTACACCTTC
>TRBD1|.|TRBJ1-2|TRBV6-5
CASRDRGAQSGYTF
TGTGCCAGCAGAGACAGGGGAGCCCAATCGGGCTACACCTTC
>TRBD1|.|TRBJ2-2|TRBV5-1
CASTPGQSTGELFF
TGCGCCAGCACGCCGGGACAGTCTACCGGGGAGCTGTTTTTT
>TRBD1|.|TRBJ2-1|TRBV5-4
CASSDRQGGAHNEQFF
TGTGCCAGCAGCGACAGACAGGGGGGAGCCCACAATGAGCAGTTCTTC
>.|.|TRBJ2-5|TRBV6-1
CASSSGVQETQYF
TGTGCCAGCAGTTCCGGGGTACAAGAGACCCAGTACTTC
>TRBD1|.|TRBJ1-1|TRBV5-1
CASSLLDRDTEAFF
TGCGCCAGCAGCTTGCTCGACAGGGACACTGAAGCTTTCTTT
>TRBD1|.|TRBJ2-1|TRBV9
CASSVGIGTGGGYEQFF
TGTGCCAGCAGCGTAGGTATAGGGACAGGGGGCGGGTATGAGCAGTTCTTC
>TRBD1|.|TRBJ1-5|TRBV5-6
CASSEKGQGNNQPQHF
TGTGCCAGCAGCGAGAAGGGACAGGGAAACAATCAGCCCCAGCATTTT
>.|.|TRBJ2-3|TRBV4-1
CASSLTVSDTQYF
TGCGCCAGCAGCCTTACGGTGTCAGATACGCAGTATTTT
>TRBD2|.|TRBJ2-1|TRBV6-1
CASSEPRAAGRRNEQFF
TGTGCCAGCAGTGAACCCAGAGCAGCGGGGCGACGCAATGAGCAGTTCTTC
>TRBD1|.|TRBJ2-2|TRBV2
CASSPGEAGGAGELFF
TGTGCCAGCAGCCCCGGCGAGGCAGGGGGCGCCGGGGAGCTGTTTTTT
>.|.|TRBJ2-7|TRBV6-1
CASKGDRPSSYEQYF
TGTGCCAGCAAGGGCGACAGGCCCAGCTCCTACGAGCAGTACTTC
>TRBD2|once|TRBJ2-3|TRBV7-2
CASSQFGGGGGDTQYF
TGTGCCAGCAGCCAATTCGGGGGGGGAGGTGGAGATACGCAGTATTTT
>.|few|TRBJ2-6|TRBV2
CASSPAGSGANVLTF
TGTGCCAGCAGCCCTGCAGGGTCTGGGGCCAACGTCCTGACTTTC
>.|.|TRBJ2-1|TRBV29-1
CSVEPTPYNEQFF
TGCAGCGTTGAACCCACACCCTACAATGAGCAGTTCTTC